This TCR beta chain was identified in a study of cytomegalovirus exposure and HLA in healthy donors. Germline V lookup: CDR1 GTSNPN, CDR2 SVGIG (reference sequence). J was trimmed by 4 bases and V by 5 bases; bases with no gene match: 5. This CDR3 comprises 14 residues. Primers for the PCR totalled 60 Vbeta and 13 Jbeta. The table came from immunoSEQ multiplex PCR; TCRdb's copy has only in-frame clones and leaves some out. In all, the sample yields about 190,000 clones. Sequencing used PBMCs. V gene TRBV30 combines with J gene TRBJ2-2; 9 bases are shared with TRBD1. This clonotype was sampled from a man aged 30 to 45 in good health and CMV-seronegative. In DNA, the CDR3 is TGTGCCTGGGGTGGGACAGGGATCACCGGGGAGCTGTTTTTT. The encoded protein is CAWGGTGITGELFF.